The TCR beta chain described here comes from a study of human T cells and chemical hapten exposure. Study information: Per-sample TCR yields varied mainly from small pooled library volume differences.

This clonotype came up many times. Its specificity is not known. As for time point: pre-sensitization, week 0. Noted treatment: therapeutic diphenylcyclopropenone sensitization with weekly scalp DPC. From germline, CDR1 is SNHLY and CDR2 FYNNEI. Trimming stripped 4 bases from V and 12 bases from J, with 12 bases between. The CDR3 consists of 11 residues. Via MiXCR, TCRdb re-called the RACE reads, giving one row per CDR3 protein. This table holds about 42,000 distinct CDR3 sequences, roughly an eighth found once. Findings and caveats of the study: The study found expanded TCRs formed significantly more large CDR3 similarity clusters than controls. PT1 expanded TCR numbers rose with patch test score.

The chain couples TRBV2 to TRBJ1-1; the D gene is possibly TRBD1 (5 bases). The sequencing here drew on whole blood, taken in connection with sensitization to the hapten diphenylcyclopropenone (DPC). This receptor was identified in a woman younger than 45 with alopecia areata. Some clones in this sample may be carry-over from other donors' samples. CDR3 amino acids: CASSVSREPFF. In DNA, the CDR3 is TGTGCCAGCAGTGTATCCAGGGAACCTTTCTTT.